The 26 T cell receptor beta chains reported below all come from one sample, sequenced in a study of blood T cells in healthy people across ages. Through a sample-barcoded 5' primer and a J-beta primer mix, a second PCR was run for roughly 6 to 12 cycles. A single record per CDR3 protein comes from TCRdb applying MiXCR to the 5' RACE reads. The table shows fewer than 700,000 distinct CDR3 sequences, with 47% occurring only once. What was sequenced was blood. Receptors were obtained from a man older than 75 in good health.

This clonotype was picked up a small number of times. J is TRBJ2-1 and V is TRBV20-1; D may match TRBD1 or TRBD2 (5 bases each). Trimming cost V 3 bases and J 8 bases, with 20 bases left between them. CDR3 size: 15 residues. Germline loops: CDR1 DFQATT, CDR2 SNEGSKA (reference sequence). The CDR3: CSASLIGGGIHEQFF. In DNA form, the CDR3 reads TGCAGTGCTAGCTTAATAGGTGGGGGAATACATGAGCAGTTCTTC.

The V gene is TRBV6-6, the J gene TRBJ2-3, with unresolved D. The length of the CDR3 is 15 residues. The V gene's germline CDR1 is MNHNY and CDR2 SVGAGI (reference sequence). Deletions cut 2 bases from V and 1 base from J, with 10 bases between. The CDR3, as DNA: TGTGCCAGCAGTTACGTTGGGCAGGGCACAGATACGCAGTATTTT. Its protein is CASSYVGQGTDTQYF.

V usage is TRBV6-5 and J usage is TRBJ2-1; a weak D match, TRBD1 (6 bases). The CDR3 runs to 14 residues. Germline V gene data show CDR1 as MNHEY and CDR2 as SVGAGI. The germline V and J ends were trimmed by 5 bases and 2 bases, with 10 bases remaining between them. CDR3 amino acids: CASSATGPYNEQFF. Written as DNA, the CDR3 is TGTGCCAGCAGTGCGACAGGACCCTACAATGAGCAGTTCTTC.

The table lists this clonotype with many counts. The chain uses TRBV6-6 and TRBJ2-5; D may match TRBD1 or TRBD2 (5 bases each). Trimming removed 0 bases from V and 5 bases from J, with 13 bases in between. This CDR3 has 15 residues. The germline CDR1 and CDR2 sequences are MNHNY and SVGAGI (reference sequence). CDR3 sequence (DNA): TGTGCCAGCAGTTACTCGAGAGGGGTCGGGGAGACCCAGTACTTC. It specifies CASSYSRGVGETQYF.

This clonotype has only a few counts. The J gene is TRBJ2-7, the V gene TRBV10-3; 7 bases line up with TRBD1. Trimming took 4 bases from V and 6 from J; bases not matched to a gene: 9. The length of the CDR3 is 14 residues. In germline, CDR1 is ENHRY, CDR2 SYGVKD. The CDR3 spells CAISGPGAGGEQYF. The CDR3 DNA follows: TGTGCCATCAGTGGCCCCGGGGCAGGGGGCGAGCAGTACTTC.

This clonotype was detected a few times. This chain connects TRBV7-9 to TRBJ2-7; D is unclear. V was shortened by 8 bases and J by 0 bases, with 14 bases between the two germline ends. The length of the CDR3 is 14 residues. CDR1 is SEHNR and CDR2 is FQNEAQ in the germline V gene (reference sequence). CDR3 protein: CASAPQVSSYEQYF. CDR3 in DNA: TGTGCCAGCGCTCCCCAAGTTTCCTCCTACGAGCAGTACTTC.

A few counts support this clonotype. The chain combines TRBV9 with TRBJ2-5; unclear D gene. The closer fit of TRBJ2-7 to the DNA end suggests the J call may be wrong. The length of the CDR3 is 12 residues. CDR1 is SGDLS, CDR2 YYNGEE, per germline. The CDR3 here is CATSPADHEQYF. CDR3 DNA sequence: TGTGCCACCTCCCCAGCCGACCACGAGCAGTACTTC.

This clonotype occurred once. This sequence joins TRBV29-1 and TRBJ1-2; TRBD1 is a possible D gene (5 bases). V lost 3 bases to trimming and J lost 0 bases, with 8 bases between them. The CDR3 runs 13 residues. CDR1 is SQVTM, CDR2 ANQGSEA, per germline. This CDR3 is CSVDQGANYGYTF. The CDR3 region has the DNA TGCAGCGTTGATCAGGGTGCTAACTATGGCTACACCTTC.

The rearrangement uses TRBV7-2 and TRBJ2-3, with 13 bases fitting TRBD2. The CDR3 has 16 amino acids. Trimming took 5 bases from V and 3 from J; bases not matched to a gene: 5. Germline values: CDR1 SGHTA, CDR2 FQGNSA. Here the CDR3 DNA reads TGTGCCAGCAGCCCAGAGGGACTAGCGGGGACAGATACGCAGTATTTT. This codes for CASSPEGLAGTDTQYF. The variable domain in full, completed from reference TRBV7-2 and TRBJ2-3, reads GAGVSQSPSNKVTEKGKDVELRCDPISGHTALYWYRQSLGQGLEFLIYFQGNSAPDKSGLPSDRFSAERTGGSVSTLTIQRTQQEDSAVYLCASSPEGLAGTDTQYFGPGTRLTVL.

A few counts support this clonotype. A much bigger clone sits one base away, suggesting this may be a read error. The rearrangement uses TRBV6-6 and TRBJ2-3, with 10 bases identical to TRBD2. Germline V CDR1 and CDR2: MNHNY, SVGAGI (reference sequence). V lost 7 bases and J lost 1; bases outside the gene matches: 2. The CDR3 is 14 residues long. The chain's CDR3 is CASMGTSGTDTQYF. For the CDR3, the DNA is TGTGCCAGCATGGGGACTAGCGGCACAGATACGCAGTATTTT.

The chain employs TRBV10-3 and TRBJ2-5; TRBD1 might be the D (6 bases). V shed 8 bases and J shed 1 base, with 17 bases lying between them. The CDR3 covers 15 residues. CDR1 ENHRY and CDR2 SYGVKD come from the germline V gene. CDR3 DNA: TGTGCCATCGGTGTGGGGACACCCTTCCAAGAGACCCAGTACTTC. It yields the protein CAIGVGTPFQETQYF.

This clonotype was counted ten times or more. The V gene is TRBV6-6, the J gene TRBJ2-1, with D hard to call. In germline, CDR1 is MNHNY, CDR2 SVGAGI (reference sequence). The CDR3 sequence is 10 residues long. The V gene lost 4 bases and the J gene lost 13 bases, with 8 bases spanning the gap. CDR3 residues: CASSWSPQFF. The CDR3 region has the DNA TGTGCCAGCAGTTGGTCACCTCAGTTCTTC.

In this sample, this clonotype turned up a few times. The chain couples TRBV12-3 or TRBV12-4 to TRBJ2-7; D remains ambiguous. The length of the CDR3 is 14 residues. The germline V and J ends were trimmed by 6 bases and 2 bases, with 14 bases remaining between them. CDR3 in DNA: TGTGCCAGCAGGCTAGGAGAAGTAACCTACGAGCAGTACTTC. Translating it yields CASRLGEVTYEQYF.

This clonotype was counted a few times. The V call is TRBV3-1, the J call TRBJ2-7, with D possibly TRBD1 on 5 matching bases. In germline, CDR1 is LGHDT, CDR2 YNNKEL (reference sequence). The CDR3 consists of 15 residues. V lost 4 bases, J lost 5 bases, and 18 bases lay in between. CDR3 region: CASSRGLGRNNEQYF. CDR3 nucleotide sequence: TGTGCCAGCAGCCGGGGTTTGGGGCGCAACAACGAGCAGTACTTC.

The chain combines TRBV6-5 with TRBJ2-1, with 8 nucleotides matching TRBD2. Germline loops: CDR1 MNHEY, CDR2 SVGAGI. With 8 bases clipped from V and 2 bases from J, the junction kept 5 bases outside the gene matches. CDR3 length: 14 amino acids. In DNA form, the CDR3 reads TGTGCCAGCTTGGGCGGGAGGACCTACAATGAGCAGTTCTTC. It encodes CASLGGRTYNEQFF.

The chain joins TRBV30 to TRBJ2-5; D is possibly TRBD2 (6 bases). Germline V gene data show CDR1 as GTSNPN and CDR2 as SVGIG (reference sequence). V was trimmed by 4 bases and J by 2 bases, leaving 8 bases between them. This CDR3 has 12 residues. The CDR3 DNA follows: TGTGCCTGGACGGCGGGACAAGAGACCCAGTACTTC. As protein: CAWTAGQETQYF.

V usage is TRBV27 and J usage is TRBJ2-1; no clear D gene. Germline V gives CDR1 MNHEY, CDR2 SMNVEV (reference sequence). V was pared by 0 bases and J by 9 bases, with 9 bases between. This CDR3 spans 13 amino acids. Here the CDR3 reads CASSLSARFEQFF. The CDR3 coding sequence is TGTGCCAGCAGTTTATCCGCTAGATTTGAGCAGTTCTTC.

The chain links TRBV9 to TRBJ2-7, with 8 bases fitting TRBD1. The CDR3 length is 13 residues. In germline, CDR1 is SGDLS, CDR2 YYNGEE. The junction had 2 bases not matched to a gene; V was cut back by 3 bases and J by 3 bases. The CDR3 spells CASSAGTGYEQYF. Here the CDR3 DNA reads TGTGCCAGCAGCGCCGGGACAGGCTACGAGCAGTACTTC. Full variable domain (rest looked up from reference TRBV9 and TRBJ2-7): DSGVTQTPKHLITATGQRVTLRCSPRSGDLSVYWYQQSLDQGLQFLIQYYNGEERAKGNILERFSAQQFPDLHSELNLSSLELGDSALYFCASSAGTGYEQYFGPGTRLTVT.

For the CDR3, the DNA is TGCAGTGCTAGAGGGGATACCCCGGGAGGTTCACCCCTCCACTTT. This encodes CSARGDTPGGSPLHF. The chain uses TRBV20-1 and TRBJ1-6; no clear D gene. The CDR3 contains 15 residues. Trimming pared 1 base from V and 9 bases from J, leaving 16 bases between. Germline values: CDR1 DFQATT, CDR2 SNEGSKA (reference sequence).

The chain carries TRBV28 and TRBJ2-5; no clear D. This CDR3 comprises 12 residues. The V gene lost 6 bases and the J gene lost 0 bases, with 5 bases spanning the gap. The germline CDR1 and CDR2 sequences are MDHEN and SYDVKM. As DNA, the CDR3 is TGTGCCAGCAGAGGGAACCAAGAGACCCAGTACTTC. Translation gives CASRGNQETQYF.

In the case of this clonotype: The junction does not match germline at one end; this may be a read error. This chain joins TRBV6-5 and TRBJ2-6; D gene ambiguous. The CDR3 consists of 15 residues. CDR1 and CDR2 (germline): MNHEY, SVGAGI. The CDR3 sequence is CASSAASSGTNVLTF. For the CDR3, the DNA is TGTGCCAGCAGTGCCGCTTCCTCTGGGACCAACGTCCTGACTTTC.

The J gene is TRBJ2-5, the V gene TRBV6-2 or TRBV6-3; maybe TRBD2 (5 bases). Germline V gives CDR1 MNHEY, CDR2 SVGEGT. V lost 6 bases and J lost 2, with 10 bases in between. The CDR3 has 13 residues. This CDR3 is CASRETGQETQYF. The CDR3 nucleotides read TGTGCCAGCAGAGAGACGGGGCAAGAGACCCAGTACTTC.

The chain has TRBV7-9 and TRBJ1-5; D possibly corresponds to TRBD1 (5 bases). The V end lost 4 bases, the J end lost 7 bases, and 20 bases lay between the germline ends. This CDR3 region has 16 residues. Germline V lookup: CDR1 SEHNR, CDR2 FQNEAQ (reference sequence). The DNA for the CDR3 is TGTGCCAGCAGCTCCCTTGGCCGAGGGGTGGAACAGCCCCAGCATTTT. Translating it yields CASSSLGRGVEQPQHF.

The chain recombines TRBV10-3 with TRBJ1-2; D not certain. The CDR3 contains 15 residues. Between the trimmed V and J ends, which lost 0 bases and 9 bases, there was a span of 17 bases. CDR1 and CDR2 from the germline V gene are ENHRY and SYGVKD. This chain's CDR3 is CAISESVGPPTSYTF. CDR3 in DNA: TGTGCCATCAGTGAGTCGGTTGGACCCCCTACTAGCTACACCTTC.

This chain connects TRBV29-1 to TRBJ2-1, with D perhaps TRBD2 (7 bases). The V gene's germline CDR1 is SQVTM and CDR2 ANQGSEA. The CDR3 has 14 amino acids. Trimming took off 7 bases at V and 7 bases at J, with 20 bases between the two ends. CDR3 region: CSAKGWGGRNEQFF. As DNA, the CDR3 is TGCAGCGCCAAAGGGTGGGGGGGCCGAAATGAGCAGTTCTTC.

This clonotype turned up a few times. CDR3 DNA sequence: TGCAGCGTGGGGACTAGCGGCCAAGAGACCCAGTACTTC. Translated, it gives CSVGTSGQETQYF. V gene TRBV29-1 combines with J gene TRBJ2-5; 11 nucleotides agree with TRBD2. V lost 6 bases to trimming and J lost 1 base; unmatched junction nucleotides: 1. CDR1 and CDR2 (germline): SQVTM, ANQGSEA. The CDR3 extends over 13 amino acids.